These T cell receptor beta chains were read from a single sample in a study of blood T cell repertoires in COVID-19. Method: immunoSEQ multiplex PCR; TCRdb's copy keeps in-frame clones and lacks some. The sample has more than 95,000 clones, roughly 85% seen once. What was sequenced was peripheral blood. The receptors here all came from a human donor in a cohort sampled during active COVID-19. Each CDR3 is given with its conserved first and last residue. Fields, in order: CDR3 protein, CDR3 DNA, D gene, J gene, V gene, clone size. A D gene is named only where the DNA matches it firmly. Some rows mark clone size as missing; the rest say once, few, many or name a class of expanded clone.

CDR3: CASSLGQGYYSPLHF
DNA: TGTGCCAGCAGCTTGGGCCAGGGTTATTACTCACCCCTCCACTTT
D: NA
J: TRBJ1-6
V: TRBV5-6
size: NA

CDR3: CASSEGGGNQPQHF
DNA: TGTGCCAGCAGTGAAGGGGGGGGCAATCAGCCCCAGCATTTT
D: NA
J: TRBJ1-5
V: TRBV2
size: few

CDR3: CASSSPWRAVPDRKLFF
DNA: TGTGCCAGTAGTTCTCCATGGCGGGCGGTCCCTGATCGAAAACTGTTTTTT
D: NA
J: TRBJ1-4
V: TRBV19
size: NA

CDR3: CASSPGQGETQYF
DNA: TGTGCCAGCAGCCCCGGACAGGGGGAGACCCAGTACTTC
D: TRBD1
J: TRBJ2-5
V: TRBV7-9
size: NA

CDR3: CASSYSEESYNEQFF
DNA: TGTGCCAGCAGTTACTCGGAGGAAAGCTACAATGAGCAGTTCTTC
D: NA
J: TRBJ2-1
V: TRBV6-2/TRBV6-3
size: NA

CDR3: CASSPPLWDMAVNEQFF
DNA: TGTGCCAGCAGCCCACCTTTGTGGGACATGGCCGTCAATGAGCAGTTCTTC
D: NA
J: TRBJ2-1
V: TRBV3-1/TRBV3-2
size: few

CDR3: CASSTTNGGREQFF
DNA: TGTGCCAGCTCAACAACCAACGGAGGACGTGAGCAGTTCTTC
D: NA
J: TRBJ2-1
V: TRBV18
size: NA

CDR3: CASSYRTGQNYEQYF
DNA: TGTGCCAGCAGCTACCGTACAGGGCAGAACTACGAGCAGTACTTC
D: NA
J: TRBJ2-7
V: TRBV14
size: NA

CDR3: CASSEQARGANEQFF
DNA: TGCGCCAGCAGCGAGCAAGCCCGGGGTGCGAATGAGCAGTTCTTC
D: NA
J: TRBJ2-1
V: TRBV5-1
size: NA

CDR3: CASSLYYRGPMYQETQYF
DNA: TGTGCCAGCAGCTTATATTATCGAGGGCCAATGTACCAAGAGACCCAGTACTTC
D: NA
J: TRBJ2-5
V: TRBV7-2
size: once

CDR3: CASSEALGSGKGTDTQYF
DNA: TGTGCCAGCAGTGAAGCGCTTGGTAGCGGGAAAGGTACAGATACGCAGTATTTT
D: TRBD2
J: TRBJ2-3
V: TRBV2
size: NA

CDR3: CASSPLPGTDTQYF
DNA: TGTGCCAGCAGCCCCCTGCCGGGCACAGATACGCAGTATTTT
D: NA
J: TRBJ2-3
V: TRBV7-2
size: NA

CDR3: CASSLFERTGFGYGYTF
DNA: TGTGCCAGCAGTTTATTCGAACGGACAGGGTTCGGGTACGGCTACACCTTC
D: TRBD1
J: TRBJ1-2
V: TRBV28
size: NA

CDR3: CASSLGVGRVYEQYF
DNA: TGTGCCAGCAGCTTAGGGGTCGGCAGGGTCTACGAGCAGTACTTC
D: NA
J: TRBJ2-7
V: TRBV7-3
size: NA

CDR3: CASEYGRGETQYF
DNA: TGTGCCAGCGAATATGGGAGAGGGGAGACCCAGTACTTC
D: NA
J: TRBJ2-5
V: TRBV2
size: NA

CDR3: CASSPRVLRSDTQYF
DNA: TGTGCCAGCAGCCCCCGGGTCCTAAGGTCAGATACGCAGTATTTT
D: NA
J: TRBJ2-3
V: TRBV5-4
size: once

CDR3: CASSPRGGEAETQYF
DNA: TGTGCCAGCAGCCCCCGTGGGGGGGAGGCGGAGACCCAGTACTTC
D: TRBD2
J: TRBJ2-5
V: TRBV6-4
size: many

CDR3: CASSHGTGEDEQFF
DNA: TGTGCCAGCAGCCATGGGACAGGGGAGGATGAGCAGTTCTTC
D: TRBD1
J: TRBJ2-1
V: TRBV7-3
size: NA

CDR3: CSAKEPGRAFF
DNA: TGCAGTGCGAAGGAGCCAGGGCGGGCTTTCTTT
D: NA
J: TRBJ1-1
V: TRBV20-1
size: few

CDR3: CASSDSRGLENIQYF
DNA: TGTGCCAGCAGTGACAGTAGGGGGCTCGAAAACATTCAGTACTTC
D: TRBD1
J: TRBJ2-4
V: TRBV2
size: once

CDR3: CASADRTNTEAFF
DNA: TGTGCCAGTGCCGACAGGACGAACACTGAAGCTTTCTTT
D: NA
J: TRBJ1-1
V: TRBV19
size: few

CDR3: CASSFHGSNQPQHF
DNA: TGTGCCAGCAGCTTCCACGGGAGCAATCAGCCCCAGCATTTT
D: NA
J: TRBJ1-5
V: TRBV7-9
size: many

CDR3: CASSQSSLAGGYEQYF
DNA: TGCGCCAGCAGCCAATCCTCACTAGCGGGTGGCTACGAGCAGTACTTC
D: TRBD2
J: TRBJ2-7
V: TRBV4-1
size: NA

CDR3: CASSRFPDGQPDQPQHF
DNA: TGTGCCAGTAGCAGATTTCCTGATGGACAGCCTGATCAGCCCCAGCATTTT
D: NA
J: TRBJ1-5
V: TRBV19
size: NA

CDR3: CASSPSGQNTDTQYF
DNA: TGTGCCAGCAGCCCATCGGGACAGAACACAGATACGCAGTATTTT
D: TRBD1
J: TRBJ2-3
V: TRBV3-1/TRBV3-2
size: few

CDR3: CASSLETSSYEQYF
DNA: TGTGCCAGCAGCTTGGAAACATCCTCCTACGAGCAGTACTTC
D: NA
J: TRBJ2-7
V: TRBV5-4
size: NA

CDR3: CASSPRQGRNTGELFF
DNA: TGTGCCAGCAGCCCCCGACAGGGAAGGAACACCGGGGAGCTGTTTTTT
D: TRBD1
J: TRBJ2-2
V: TRBV9
size: NA

CDR3: CASSYRPGQPNYGYTF
DNA: TGTGCCAGCAGTTACCGACCCGGACAGCCTAACTATGGCTACACCTTC
D: NA
J: TRBJ1-2
V: TRBV6-5
size: NA

CDR3: CASSAYRGLGNTEAFF
DNA: TGTGCCAGTAGTGCGTACAGGGGGCTGGGAAACACTGAAGCTTTCTTT
D: TRBD1
J: TRBJ1-1
V: TRBV19
size: once

CDR3: CASSFGLAHNEQFF
DNA: TGCGCCAGCAGCTTTGGACTAGCCCACAATGAGCAGTTCTTC
D: TRBD2
J: TRBJ2-1
V: TRBV5-1
size: NA

CDR3: CASSAGLVSPLHF
DNA: TGTGCCAGCTCAGCCGGTTTAGTTTCACCCCTCCACTTT
D: NA
J: TRBJ1-6
V: TRBV18
size: NA

CDR3: CASKRTSGNREQYF
DNA: TGTGCCAGCAAGCGGACTAGCGGGAACCGCGAGCAGTACTTC
D: TRBD2
J: TRBJ2-7
V: TRBV6-5
size: few

CDR3: CASSLGQGGIYGYTF
DNA: TGCGCCAGCAGCTTGGGACAGGGGGGAATCTATGGCTACACCTTC
D: TRBD1
J: TRBJ1-2
V: TRBV5-1
size: few

CDR3: CASSLIGGSSYNEQFF
DNA: TGTGCCAGCAGCTTAATCGGGGGGAGCTCCTACAATGAGCAGTTCTTC
D: TRBD2
J: TRBJ2-1
V: TRBV7-3
size: once

CDR3: CSVKTGSGTEAFF
DNA: TGCAGCGTTAAGACAGGATCTGGCACTGAAGCTTTCTTT
D: NA
J: TRBJ1-1
V: TRBV29-1
size: NA

CDR3: CASSLNREIEAFF
DNA: TGTGCCAGCAGCTTAAACAGGGAAATAGAAGCTTTCTTT
D: NA
J: TRBJ1-1
V: TRBV7-8
size: NA

CDR3: CASSLGKTRQTHNEQFF
DNA: TGTGCCAGCAGCTTGGGCAAGACTAGGCAAACTCACAATGAGCAGTTCTTC
D: NA
J: TRBJ2-1
V: TRBV5-8
size: NA

CDR3: CASSLGTRGDTQYF
DNA: TGTGCCAGCAGCTTGGGAACCAGGGGAGATACGCAGTATTTT
D: NA
J: TRBJ2-3
V: TRBV5-4
size: NA

CDR3: CASSYSPTGGTYEQYF
DNA: TGTGCCAGCAGTTACTCGCCGACCGGCGGAACCTACGAGCAGTACTTC
D: NA
J: TRBJ2-7
V: TRBV6-6
size: NA

CDR3: CASSLIGAGNTEAFF
DNA: TGTGCCAGCAGCTTGATAGGAGCGGGGAACACTGAAGCTTTCTTT
D: NA
J: TRBJ1-1
V: TRBV5-8
size: few

CDR3: CASTGEGGELFF
DNA: TGTGCCAGCACGGGGGAGGGGGGTGAACTGTTTTTT
D: NA
J: TRBJ1-4
V: TRBV6-5
size: NA

CDR3: CAIRAGEYGYTF
DNA: TGTGCCATCAGGGCAGGGGAATATGGCTACACCTTC
D: NA
J: TRBJ1-2
V: TRBV10-3
size: NA

CDR3: CASSLGGRGASYGYTF
DNA: TGTGCCAGCAGCTTAGGAGGCAGGGGGGCTTCCTATGGCTACACCTTC
D: TRBD1
J: TRBJ1-2
V: TRBV7-9
size: once

CDR3: CSVVRTSGTDTQYF
DNA: TGCAGCGTCGTGAGGACTAGCGGCACAGATACGCAGTATTTT
D: TRBD2
J: TRBJ2-3
V: TRBV29-1
size: NA

CDR3: CASSLSPGEGTQYF
DNA: TGTGCCAGCAGCTTATCCCCCGGAGAGGGGACCCAGTACTTC
D: NA
J: TRBJ2-5
V: TRBV11-2
size: NA

CDR3: CASSSTNTGELFF
DNA: TGTGCCAGCAGTTCAACGAACACCGGGGAGCTGTTTTTT
D: NA
J: TRBJ2-2
V: TRBV6-5
size: NA

CDR3: CASSETGGPNEKLFF
DNA: TGTGCCAGCAGTGAGACAGGGGGTCCTAATGAAAAACTGTTTTTT
D: TRBD1
J: TRBJ1-4
V: TRBV2
size: few